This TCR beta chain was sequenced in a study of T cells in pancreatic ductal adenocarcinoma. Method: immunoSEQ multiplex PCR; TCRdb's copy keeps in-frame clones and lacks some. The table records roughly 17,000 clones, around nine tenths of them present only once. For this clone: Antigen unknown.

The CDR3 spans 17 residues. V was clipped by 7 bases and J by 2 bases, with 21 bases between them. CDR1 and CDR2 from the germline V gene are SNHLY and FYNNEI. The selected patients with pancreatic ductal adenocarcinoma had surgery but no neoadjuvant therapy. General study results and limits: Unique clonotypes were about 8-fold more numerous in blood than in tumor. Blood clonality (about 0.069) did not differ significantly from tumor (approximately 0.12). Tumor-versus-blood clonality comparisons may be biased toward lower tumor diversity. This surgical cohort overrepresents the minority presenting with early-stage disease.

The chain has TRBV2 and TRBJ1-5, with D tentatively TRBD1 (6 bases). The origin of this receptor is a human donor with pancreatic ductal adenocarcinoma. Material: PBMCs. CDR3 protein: CASTGVGGGKGNQPQHF. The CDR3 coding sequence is TGTGCCAGCACAGGGGTAGGGGGGGGAAAGGGCAATCAGCCCCAGCATTTT.